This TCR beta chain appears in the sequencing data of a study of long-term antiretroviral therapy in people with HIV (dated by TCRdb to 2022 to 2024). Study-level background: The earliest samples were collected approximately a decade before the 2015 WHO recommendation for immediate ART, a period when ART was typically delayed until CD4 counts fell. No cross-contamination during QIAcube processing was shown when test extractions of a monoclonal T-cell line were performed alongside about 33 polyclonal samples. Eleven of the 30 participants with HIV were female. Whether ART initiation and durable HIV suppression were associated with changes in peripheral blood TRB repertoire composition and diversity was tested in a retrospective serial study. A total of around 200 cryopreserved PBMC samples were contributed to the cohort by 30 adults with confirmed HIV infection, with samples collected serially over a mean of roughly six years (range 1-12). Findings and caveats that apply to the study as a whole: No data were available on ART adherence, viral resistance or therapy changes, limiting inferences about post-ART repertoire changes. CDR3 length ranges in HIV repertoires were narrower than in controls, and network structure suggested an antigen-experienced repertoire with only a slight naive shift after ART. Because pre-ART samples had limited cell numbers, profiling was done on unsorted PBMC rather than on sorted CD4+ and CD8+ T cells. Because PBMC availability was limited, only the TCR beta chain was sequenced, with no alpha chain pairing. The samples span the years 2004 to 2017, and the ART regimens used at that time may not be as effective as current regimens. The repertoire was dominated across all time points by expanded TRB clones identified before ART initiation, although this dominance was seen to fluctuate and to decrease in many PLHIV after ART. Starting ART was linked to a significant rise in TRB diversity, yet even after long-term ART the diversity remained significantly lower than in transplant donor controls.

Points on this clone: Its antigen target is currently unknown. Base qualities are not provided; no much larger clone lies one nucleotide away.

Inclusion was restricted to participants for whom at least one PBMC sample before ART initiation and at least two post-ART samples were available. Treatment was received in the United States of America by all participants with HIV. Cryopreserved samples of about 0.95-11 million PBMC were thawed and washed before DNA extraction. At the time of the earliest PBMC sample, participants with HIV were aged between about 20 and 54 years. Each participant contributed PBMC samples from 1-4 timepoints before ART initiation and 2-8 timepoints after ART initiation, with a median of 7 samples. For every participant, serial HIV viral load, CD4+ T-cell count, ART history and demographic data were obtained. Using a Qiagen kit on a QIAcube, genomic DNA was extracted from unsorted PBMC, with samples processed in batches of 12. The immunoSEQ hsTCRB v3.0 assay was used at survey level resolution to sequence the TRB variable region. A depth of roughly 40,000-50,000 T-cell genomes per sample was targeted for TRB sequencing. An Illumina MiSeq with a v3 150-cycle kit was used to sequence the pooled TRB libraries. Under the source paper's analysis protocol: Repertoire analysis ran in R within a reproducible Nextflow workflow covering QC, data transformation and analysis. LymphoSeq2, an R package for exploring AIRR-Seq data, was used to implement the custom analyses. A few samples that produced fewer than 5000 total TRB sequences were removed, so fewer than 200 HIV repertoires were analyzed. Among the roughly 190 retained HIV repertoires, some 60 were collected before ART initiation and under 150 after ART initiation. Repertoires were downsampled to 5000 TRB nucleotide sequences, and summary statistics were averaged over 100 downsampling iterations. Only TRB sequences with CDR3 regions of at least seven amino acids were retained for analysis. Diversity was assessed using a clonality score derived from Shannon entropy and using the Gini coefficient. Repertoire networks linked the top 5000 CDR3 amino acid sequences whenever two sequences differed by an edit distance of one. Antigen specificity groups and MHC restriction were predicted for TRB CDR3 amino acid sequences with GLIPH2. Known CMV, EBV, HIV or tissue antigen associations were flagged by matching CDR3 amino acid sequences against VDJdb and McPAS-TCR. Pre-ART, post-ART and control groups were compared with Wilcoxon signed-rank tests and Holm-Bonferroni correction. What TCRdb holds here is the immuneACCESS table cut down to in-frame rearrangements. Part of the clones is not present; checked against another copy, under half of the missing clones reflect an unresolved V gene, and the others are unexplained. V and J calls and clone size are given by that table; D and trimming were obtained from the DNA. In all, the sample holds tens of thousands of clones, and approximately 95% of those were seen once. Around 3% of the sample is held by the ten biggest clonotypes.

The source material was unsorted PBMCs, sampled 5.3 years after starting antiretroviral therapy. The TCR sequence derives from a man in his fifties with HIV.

In nucleotide form, the sequence is TGTGCCAGCAGCCCGAAGCGGGGGGGGATAAACAATGAGCAGTTCTTC. It encodes CASSPKRGGINNEQFF. The chain links TRBV6-6 with TRBJ2-1, with 10 junctional bases fitting TRBD2. V and J are trimmed by 6 bases and 5 bases, and the gene matches miss 10 bases of the junction. Reading the germline V gene (reference sequence) gives CDR1 MNHNY and CDR2 SVGAGI. Including the terminal cysteine and phenylalanine, the CDR3 comprises 16 residues. This entry keeps only the CDR3 DNA: 48 bases, framed from base 1.